The 29 T cell receptor beta chains reported below all come from one sample, sequenced in a study of shared clonotypes between healthy human individuals (dated by TCRdb to the early 2020s). The library was built by means of the immunoSEQ multiplex PCR assay. TCRdb obtained this table from immuneACCESS and retained in-frame rearrangements with V and J assigned. These tables miss some clones; where compared with another copy, unresolved V genes account for less than half of the shortfall, and the remainder is unexplained. Counted in this sample were 2.3 million or so clones; over 90% of them appeared once. Around 0.4% of the sample rests with the top ten. The source material was naive CD4+ T cells from PBMCs. The cell subset or site label here, explained by the study, means: CD45RA+ positively selected. The receptors here all came from a man aged 18 to 29 in good health. Some clones in this sample may be carry-over from other donors' samples.

This sequence joins TRBV28 and TRBJ1-5; D remains ambiguous. The CDR3 has 12 residues. Trimming pared 8 bases from V and 3 bases from J, leaving 8 bases between. CDR1 is MDHEN, CDR2 SYDVKM, per germline. As DNA, the CDR3 is TGTGCCAGCGGCCTACCCAATCAGCCCCAGCATTTT. This translates into CASGLPNQPQHF.

In this sample, this clone turned up a few times. One end of the junction varies from germline; a read error may be responsible. V is TRBV7-9 and J is TRBJ1-1; D call uncertain. Germline V lookup: CDR1 SEHNR, CDR2 FQNEAQ (reference sequence). This CDR3 has 12 amino acids. The CDR3 nucleotides are TGTGCCAGCGGCTTGTACGAACGAGAAGCTTTCTTT. Translation gives CASGLYEREAFF.

The V call is TRBV10-3, the J call TRBJ1-2; D perhaps matches TRBD1 (5 bases). The germline V and J ends were trimmed by 6 bases and 1 base, with 15 bases remaining between them. The CDR3 is made up of 15 amino acids. CDR1 is ENHRY, CDR2 SYGVKD, per germline. DNA of the CDR3: TGTGCCATCAGCGGGACCTGGGGTGGTAACTATGGCTACACCTTC. As protein: CAISGTWGGNYGYTF.

The gene calls are TRBV28 and TRBJ1-5; 8 positions agree with TRBD1. The CDR3 loop spans 15 amino acids. Germline CDR1 is MDHEN and CDR2 is SYDVKM. With V trimmed by 3 bases and J by 5 bases, 6 bases remained unmatched. The chain's CDR3 is CASSFRTGLDQPQHF. The CDR3 DNA sequence: TGTGCCAGCAGTTTTCGGACAGGGCTTGATCAGCCCCAGCATTTT.

The chain employs TRBV2 and TRBJ2-2; D ambiguous. Germline CDR1 and CDR2: SNHLY and FYNNEI. CDR3 size: 12 residues. The ends were cut back, 8 bases at V and 3 bases at J, with 7 bases in the middle. In DNA form, the CDR3 reads TGTGCCAGCGGGTTCCACACCGGGGAGCTGTTTTTT. This gives the protein CASGFHTGELFF.

The chain has TRBV18 and TRBJ1-3; D is unclear. Germline V CDR1 and CDR2: KGHSH, LQKENI. V lost 7 bases, J lost 7 bases, and 11 bases lay in between. CDR3 length: 12 residues. In DNA, the CDR3 is TGTGCCAGCTACCGGACGGCGAACACCATATATTTT. Translation: CASYRTANTIYF.

The rearrangement joins TRBV5-1 to TRBJ1-4; 7 bases line up with TRBD1. Trimming at V came to 0 bases and at J to 7 bases, leaving 6 bases not matched to a gene. The CDR3 is 15 residues long. CDR1 and CDR2 (germline): SGHRS, YFSETQ. CDR3 amino acids: CASSLEEGAPEKLFF. CDR3 in DNA: TGCGCCAGCAGCTTGGAGGAGGGGGCGCCTGAAAAACTGTTTTTT.

This clone was detected once. The rearrangement joins TRBV4-1 to TRBJ1-1, with D unclear. Germline V gene sequence: CDR1 MGHRA, CDR2 YSYEKL. The CDR3 runs to 17 residues. V lost 0 bases and J lost 8, with 22 bases in between. The CDR3 DNA sequence: TGCGCCAGCAGCCAAGATATTCACGGCCCCCGAGGGCCCGAAGCTTTCTTT. Amino acid sequence: CASSQDIHGPRGPEAFF.

This clone was seen a single time. The V gene is TRBV19, the J gene TRBJ1-5; D not resolved. V was pared by 5 bases and J by 9 bases, with 14 bases between. CDR3 length: 13 amino acids. CDR1 is LNHDA, CDR2 SQIVND, per germline (reference sequence). The CDR3 DNA reads as TGTGCCAGTAGTCCTTCTTTCTTACGGCCCCAGCATTTT. This translates into CASSPSFLRPQHF.

The rearrangement joins TRBV2 to TRBJ2-7; D might be TRBD1 (6 bases). The CDR3 runs to 15 residues. Germline CDR1 and CDR2: SNHLY and FYNNEI. V was trimmed by 6 bases and J by 2 bases, leaving 17 bases between them. CDR3 sequence (DNA): TGTGCCAGCAGGGAATTGACAGGTTCAGCCTACGAGCAGTACTTC. It specifies CASRELTGSAYEQYF.

The genes are TRBV19 and TRBJ1-1; D uncertain. Germline V CDR1 and CDR2: LNHDA, SQIVND (reference sequence). The CDR3 is 13 amino acids. Deletions cut 3 bases from V and 3 bases from J, with 8 bases between. This chain's CDR3 is CASSIDGDTEAFF. The CDR3 coding sequence is TGTGCCAGTAGTATTGATGGGGACACTGAAGCTTTCTTT.

V and J are TRBV5-1 and TRBJ1-4; D not certain. With 4 bases removed from V and 8 bases from J, the gap between germline ends came to 15 bases. Germline lookup yields CDR1 SGHRS and CDR2 YFSETQ. The CDR3 consists of 14 residues. The CDR3 DNA is TGCGCCAGCAGCGAGGACCTACCGAGGGAAAAACTGTTTTTT. Translation gives CASSEDLPREKLFF.

The V and J genes are TRBV11-2 and TRBJ2-4; TRBD2 is a possible D gene (6 bases). There are 19 residues in the CDR3. The ends were cut back, 2 bases at V and 0 bases at J, with 20 bases in the middle. Germline values: CDR1 SGHAT, CDR2 FQNNGV. The CDR3: CASSLRVGSGLLAKNIQYF. CDR3 nucleotide sequence: TGTGCCAGCAGCTTAAGGGTCGGTAGCGGTCTTCTAGCCAAAAACATTCAGTACTTC.

The chain employs TRBV5-4 and TRBJ1-2, with D possibly TRBD1 on 5 matching bases. CDR1 is SGHNT, CDR2 YYREEE, per germline (reference sequence). Trimming shortened V by 4 bases and J by 8 bases, and 12 bases separated the two germline ends. CDR3 length equals 12 residues. The CDR3 nucleotides are TGTGCCAGCAGCGCTTCTGGGGGAGGCTACACCTTC. Protein sequence: CASSASGGGYTF.

The V gene is TRBV6-5, the J gene TRBJ2-3; the match to TRBD1 covers 9 bases. Germline CDR1 MNHEY, CDR2 SVGAGI. The ends lost 1 base at V and 7 bases at J; junction bases unmatched: 3. The CDR3 runs to 14 residues. For the CDR3, the DNA is TGTGCCAGCAGTTACTTTACAGGGGGCTATACGCAGTATTTT. Translation: CASSYFTGGYTQYF.

A few counts support this clone. The V gene is TRBV7-9, the J gene TRBJ1-5; no reliable D call. The V and J ends lost 3 bases and 1 base respectively, with 10 bases between them. Germline assignment: CDR1 SEHNR and CDR2 FQNEAQ (reference sequence). The CDR3 contains 15 residues. The CDR3 spells CASSFSGRSNQPQHF. CDR3 DNA: TGTGCCAGCAGCTTTTCAGGAAGGAGCAATCAGCCCCAGCATTTT.

On this clone itself: Within the sample, other DNA sequences also encode this same CDR3. The CDR3, as DNA: TGTGCCAGCAGTGAAGGGGGAGGGGGCTACGAGCAGTACTTC. Protein sequence: CASSEGGGGYEQYF. The gene calls are TRBV6-1 and TRBJ2-7; D is possibly TRBD2 (7 bases). CDR3 length equals 14 residues. V was shortened by 1 base and J by 3 bases, with 10 bases between the two germline ends. CDR1 MNHNS and CDR2 SASEGT come from the germline V gene.

In this sample, this clone turned up once. This chain uses TRBV19 with TRBJ2-7, with TRBD1 as a possible D gene (5 bases). The V and J ends lost 0 bases and 2 bases respectively, with 14 bases between them. CDR1 is LNHDA, CDR2 SQIVND, per germline (reference sequence). There are 16 residues in the CDR3. DNA for the CDR3: TGTGCCAGTAGTATAGATCATGGGGCGCGAGCCTACGAGCAGTACTTC. It codes for CASSIDHGARAYEQYF.

The V and J genes are TRBV5-4 and TRBJ1-2; TRBD1 is a possible D gene (6 bases). This CDR3 region has 14 residues. Per germline, CDR1 SGHNT and CDR2 YYREEE (reference sequence). With 4 bases removed from V and 0 bases from J, the gap between germline ends came to 10 bases. As DNA, the CDR3 is TGTGCCAGCAGCGAGACAGGAGCTAACTATGGCTACACCTTC. Translated, it gives CASSETGANYGYTF.

This clone was counted a single time. The V gene is TRBV7-3, the J gene TRBJ2-3; D is perhaps TRBD2 (6 bases). From germline, CDR1 is SGHTA and CDR2 FQGTGA. With 5 bases removed from V and 0 bases from J, the gap between germline ends came to 12 bases. The CDR3 contains 15 residues. The CDR3 sequence: CASSPGAGSTDTQYF. Here the CDR3 DNA reads TGTGCCAGCAGCCCCGGTGCGGGAAGCACAGATACGCAGTATTTT. The whole variable domain, remainder taken from reference TRBV7-3 and TRBJ2-3, is GAGVSQTPSNKVTEKGKYVELRCDPISGHTALYWYRQSLGQGPEFLIYFQGTGAADDSGLPNDRFFAVRPEGSVSTLKIQRTERGDSAVYLCASSPGAGSTDTQYFGPGTRLTVL.

This chain joins TRBV28 and TRBJ2-2; 13 bases fit TRBD2. Germline V gives CDR1 MDHEN, CDR2 SYDVKM. This CDR3 is 15 amino acids long. Germline trimming cut 3 bases from V and 6 bases from J; bases unmatched to any gene: 1. This chain's CDR3 is CASSLTSGRSGELFF. Written as DNA, the CDR3 is TGTGCCAGCAGTTTGACTAGCGGGAGGTCCGGGGAGCTGTTTTTT.

The gene calls are TRBV5-4 and TRBJ2-7; D gene uncertain. Trimming left V 3 bases short and J 2 bases short, with 15 bases between. CDR1 and CDR2 (germline): SGHNT, YYREEE (reference sequence). This CDR3 has 15 residues. CDR3 sequence (DNA): TGTGCCAGCAGCTCGGACCTCTCCACTCCCTACGAGCAGTACTTC. Translated: CASSSDLSTPYEQYF.

CDR3 sequence: CAWSVEGTDTQYF. DNA of the CDR3: TGTGCCTGGAGTGTAGAGGGGACAGATACGCAGTATTTT. V and J are TRBV30 and TRBJ2-3, with D perhaps TRBD1 or TRBD2 (5 bases each). Germline lookup yields CDR1 GTSNPN and CDR2 SVGIG (reference sequence). The V gene lost 0 bases and the J gene lost 3 bases, with 7 bases spanning the gap. The CDR3 is 13 amino acids.

This chain connects TRBV27 to TRBJ2-2; TRBD2 is a possible D gene (5 bases). Trimming removed 2 bases from V and 8 bases from J, with 15 bases in between. The CDR3 totals 15 residues. The germline CDR1 and CDR2 sequences are MNHEY and SMNVEV (reference sequence). CDR3 nucleotide sequence: TGTGCCAGCAGTTTAGTGGCTAGCTTCAGGGGGGAGCTGTTTTTT. It translates to CASSLVASFRGELFF.

A word on this clone: Other DNA sequences in the same sample also yield this CDR3. The J gene is TRBJ2-1, the V gene TRBV6-6, with 9 positions matching TRBD2. J gave up 1 base and V 4 bases, and 5 bases lay outside the gene matches. Germline V gene sequence: CDR1 MNHNY, CDR2 SVGAGI (reference sequence). The CDR3 is made up of 16 amino acids. The CDR3 bases are TGTGCCAGCAGTTCCCGACTAGCGGATTCCTACAATGAGCAGTTCTTC. Encoded protein: CASSSRLADSYNEQFF.

V usage is TRBV9 and J usage is TRBJ1-3; D is uncertain. CDR3 length: 15 amino acids. Per germline, CDR1 SGDLS and CDR2 YYNGEE. V lost 0 bases, J lost 3 bases, and 10 bases lay in between. The DNA of the CDR3 is TGTGCCAGCAGCGTAGGATGGGGAAGTGGAAACACCATATATTTT. Translating it yields CASSVGWGSGNTIYF.

The chain links TRBV5-4 to TRBJ2-3; possibly TRBD1 or TRBD2 for D (6 bases each). V was cut by 2 bases and J by 5 bases, with 15 bases left in between. The CDR3 has 15 amino acids. Germline V gene sequence: CDR1 SGHNT, CDR2 YYREEE (reference sequence). This CDR3 is CASSFGGRAGDTQYF. In nucleotides, the CDR3 is TGTGCCAGCAGCTTCGGGGGCAGGGCGGGAGATACGCAGTATTTT.

V and J are TRBV5-1 and TRBJ2-6; D perhaps matches TRBD1 (6 bases). The CDR3 totals 16 residues. Germline-derived CDR1 and CDR2 are SGHRS and YFSETQ. Trimming stripped 4 bases from V and 4 bases from J, with 15 bases between. The chain's CDR3 is CASSRTQGEGANVLTF. CDR3 in DNA: TGCGCCAGCAGCCGCACACAGGGAGAGGGGGCCAACGTCCTGACTTTC.

This chain uses TRBV6-6 with TRBJ1-1; D gene ambiguous. The V end was cut by 5 bases, the J end by 0 bases, with 13 bases between. The length of the CDR3 is 15 residues. Germline assignment: CDR1 MNHNY and CDR2 SVGAGI (reference sequence). The CDR3 region has the DNA TGTGCCAGCAGTCGAAGGCCCGAGGTGAACACTGAAGCTTTCTTT. Protein product: CASSRRPEVNTEAFF.